This entry is about one TCR beta chain. Assay: immunoSEQ multiplex PCR; the TCRdb copy retains only in-frame clones and omits some. The repertoire includes fewer than 200,000 clones, just over 85% of them detected once, and over 4% sits in the top ten. V was pared by 5 bases and J by 4 bases, with 15 bases of the junction left unmatched. The length of the CDR3 is 17 residues. Germline lookup yields CDR1 SEHNR and CDR2 FQNEAQ (reference sequence). These data come from a study of control samples from healthy donors and cancer patients. Sequenced sample: blood. This clonotype was sampled from a woman aged 25 to 39 in good health. V is TRBV7-9 and J is TRBJ1-2, with 8 nucleotides matching TRBD1. CDR3 amino acids: CASSVPQGATGSYGYTF. CDR3 nucleotide sequence: TGTGCCAGCAGCGTACCCCAGGGGGCCACGGGGAGCTATGGCTACACCTTC. Full variable domain (rest looked up from reference TRBV7-9 and TRBJ1-2): DTGVSQNPRHKITKRGQNVTFRCDPISEHNRLYWYRQTLGQGPEFLTYFQNEAQLEKSRLLSDRFSAERPKGSFSTLEIQRTEQGDSAMYLCASSVPQGATGSYGYTFGSGTRLTVV.